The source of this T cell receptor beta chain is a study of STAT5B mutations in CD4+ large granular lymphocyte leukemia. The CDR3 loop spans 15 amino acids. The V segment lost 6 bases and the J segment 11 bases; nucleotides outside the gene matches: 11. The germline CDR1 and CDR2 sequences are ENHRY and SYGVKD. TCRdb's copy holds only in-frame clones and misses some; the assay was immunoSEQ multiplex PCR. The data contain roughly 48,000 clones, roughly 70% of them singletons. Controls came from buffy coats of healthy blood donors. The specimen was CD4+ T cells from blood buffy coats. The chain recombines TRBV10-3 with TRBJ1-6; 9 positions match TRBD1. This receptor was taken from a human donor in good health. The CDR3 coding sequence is TGTGCCATCAGCGACCGGACAGGGGTTGATCCACCCCTCCACTTT. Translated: CAISDRTGVDPPLHF.